This T cell receptor (beta chain) was identified during a study of cytomegalovirus exposure and HLA in healthy donors. Turning to the study itself: The same platform was used for the 120 validation repertoires and the roughly 670 first-cohort repertoires, a later analysis reported. Study findings and constraints: The study listed roughly 160 cytomegalovirus-associated TCR beta chains. As was reported, the classifier diagnosed cytomegalovirus status with high specificity and sensitivity.

These donors were members of the approximately 110-subject validation cohort, a group separate from the roughly 670-subject first cohort. Germline lookup yields CDR1 LNHNV and CDR2 YYDKDF (reference sequence). V lost 0 bases, J lost 6 bases, and 6 bases stayed unmatched. The CDR3 is made up of 15 amino acids. Remarks on this clone: Its antigen remains unknown.

Sequencing was performed with immunoSEQ multiplex PCR; in TCRdb, only in-frame clones are kept and a portion is missing. This table holds about 140,000 clones, 80% to 90% found once. This clonotype originated in a woman aged 18-30 years in good health and CMV-seropositive. V usage is TRBV15 and J usage is TRBJ2-3; 7 nucleotides align to TRBD1. The sample was PBMCs. DNA for the CDR3: TGTGCCACCAGCAGAGAACGAGGGGGCGGCGATACGCAGTATTTT. Encoded protein: CATSRERGGGDTQYF.